This T cell receptor (beta chain) stems from a study of shared clonotypes between healthy human individuals. Naive CD8 cells were CD45RO-negative, positively selected for CCR7, excluding terminally differentiated effector memory CD45RA+ cells. CDR3 size: 15 residues. In germline, CDR1 is SGHVS, CDR2 FQNEAQ. V was pared by 2 bases and J by 0 bases, with 3 bases of the junction left unmatched. Study-wide results and caveats: The small donor group covered limited genetic and exposure diversity. Only blood samples were collected, and tissue repertoires likely differ.

To note about this clone: The antigen remains undetermined.

The assay was immunoSEQ multiplex PCR, and TCRdb's table has in-frame clones only and misses some. This sample has fewer than 850,000 clones, with around 96% found just once. The specimen sequenced was naive CD8+ T cells sorted from blood. The receptor was isolated from a man between 25 and 39 years old in good health. The rearrangement joins TRBV7-8 to TRBJ1-2; 7 nucleotides line up with TRBD1. CDR3 DNA: TGTGCCAGCAGCTTACCCACAGGGGCTAACTATGGCTACACCTTC. Protein product: CASSLPTGANYGYTF.